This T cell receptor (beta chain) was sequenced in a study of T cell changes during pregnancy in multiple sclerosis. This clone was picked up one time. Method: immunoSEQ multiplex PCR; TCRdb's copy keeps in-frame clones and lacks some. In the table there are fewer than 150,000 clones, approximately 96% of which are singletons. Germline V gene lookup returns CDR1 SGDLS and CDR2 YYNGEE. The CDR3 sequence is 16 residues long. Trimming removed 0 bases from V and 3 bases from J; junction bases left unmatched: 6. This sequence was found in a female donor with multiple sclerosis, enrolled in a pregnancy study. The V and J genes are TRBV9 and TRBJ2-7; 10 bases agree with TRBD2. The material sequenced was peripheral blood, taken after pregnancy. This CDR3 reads CASSVGVASGSYEQYF. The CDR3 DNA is TGTGCCAGCAGCGTAGGGGTGGCTAGCGGGAGCTACGAGCAGTACTTC.